This entry concerns a single T cell receptor (beta chain). Germline V CDR1 and CDR2: SGHRS, YFSETQ. Trimming took 4 bases from V and 8 from J, leaving 13 bases between them. The CDR3 spans 13 residues. Amplification used 60 Vbeta primers and 13 Jbeta primers. In the source study's methods: A follow-up analysis tallied about 80 million unique TCR beta chains, about 10 million shared. Produced via immunoSEQ multiplex PCR; TCRdb's table is partial and in-frame only. V, J and clone size reflect that table, while D and trimming were determined from the DNA. Here the sample spans fewer than 200,000 clones, approximately 79% being singletons. Everyone who donated was a healthy bone marrow donor. This record comes from a study of cytomegalovirus exposure and HLA in healthy donors.

Sequencing was performed on PBMCs. The J gene is TRBJ2-1, the V gene TRBV5-1; D is possibly TRBD2 (6 bases). This TCR derives from a woman aged 35 to 49 in good health and CMV-seronegative. CDR3 sequence reads: CASSMRLGDEQFF. CDR3 sequence (DNA): TGCGCCAGCAGCATGCGACTAGGGGATGAGCAGTTCTTC.